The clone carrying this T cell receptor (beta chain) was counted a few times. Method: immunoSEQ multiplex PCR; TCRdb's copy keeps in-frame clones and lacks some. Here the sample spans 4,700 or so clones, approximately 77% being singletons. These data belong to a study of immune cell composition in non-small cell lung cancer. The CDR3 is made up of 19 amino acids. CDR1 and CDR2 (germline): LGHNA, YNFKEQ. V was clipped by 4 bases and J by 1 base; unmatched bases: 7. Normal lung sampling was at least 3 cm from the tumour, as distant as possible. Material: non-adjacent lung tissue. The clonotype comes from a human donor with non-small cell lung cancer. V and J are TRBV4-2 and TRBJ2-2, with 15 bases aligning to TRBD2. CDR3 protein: CASSPYRTSGGGNTGELFF. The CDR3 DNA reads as TGTGCCAGCAGCCCTTACAGGACTAGCGGGGGGGGGAACACCGGGGAGCTGTTTTTT.